This entry features one T cell receptor beta chain sequence. The data belong to a study of blood T cell repertoires in COVID-19. Turning to the study itself: Sources were T cells, B-cell-depleted T cells, or PBMCs; the material itself was cDNA or gDNA.

Assay: immunoSEQ multiplex PCR; the TCRdb copy retains only in-frame clones and omits some. The data hold about 250,000 clones, with 70% to 85% observed a single time. This CDR3 contains 15 residues. V lost 4 bases and J lost 5, with 16 bases in between. Germline-derived CDR1 and CDR2 are KGHDR and SFDVKD. The source material was peripheral blood. The sequence came from an elderly man with acute or convalescent COVID-19. The V and J genes are TRBV24-1 and TRBJ2-5; maybe TRBD1 (5 bases). CDR3 sequence (DNA): TGTGCCACCAGTGAACTCACGGCCTCAGGGGAGACCCAGTACTTC. It specifies CATSELTASGETQYF.